Included here is one T cell receptor beta chain sequence, with context. This sample was taken from a study of blood T cell repertoires in COVID-19. Background on the study: COVID-19 samples from acute and convalescent phases originated in the United States, Italy and Spain. The cDNA or gDNA used as material had been derived from T cells, B-cell-depleted T cells, or PBMCs.

Original handling: Counts of nucleated cells, estimated from reference gene primer amplification, were obtained. Using immunoSEQ multiplex PCR, the repertoire was profiled, and TCRdb retains in-frame clones only, with some absent. V and J calls and clone size are copied from that table; D and trimming were computed from the DNA. Altogether fewer than 130,000 clones are present, approximately 67% being singletons, with the ten largest covering 6% to 8.5%. V was shortened by 10 bases and J by 4 bases, with 14 bases between the two germline ends. This CDR3 is 14 amino acids long. From germline, CDR1 is MNHEY and CDR2 SVGAGI.

The sample consisted of peripheral blood. V usage is TRBV6-5 and J usage is TRBJ1-6, with D possibly TRBD1 on 5 matching bases. The sequence was obtained from a woman in her sixties with acute or convalescent COVID-19. The CDR3 loop reads CATRSPGYNSPLHF. Written as DNA, the CDR3 is TGTGCCACCCGGAGTCCAGGGTATAATTCACCCCTCCACTTT.